These T cell receptor beta chains were read from a single sample in a study of blood T cell repertoires in COVID-19. Clones were read by immunoSEQ multiplex PCR, and TCRdb kept only the in-frame ones, dropping some. The data contain 200,000 to 300,000 clones, 83% of them seen just once; the ten biggest clones take up roughly 5.5%. Input material: peripheral blood. The receptors originated from a human donor in a cohort sampled during active COVID-19. The CDR3 runs from the conserved cysteine through the conserved F or W. Each record gives: clone size, D gene, J gene, V gene, CDR3 protein, CDR3 DNA. A D gene is named only where the DNA matches it firmly. Some rows have no size entry. The others give once, few or many, or a class for an expanded clone.

clone size: .; D gene: .; J gene: TRBJ1-2; V gene: TRBV28; CDR3 protein: CASSLPQGYYGYTF; CDR3 DNA: TGTGCCAGCAGTTTACCGCAGGGCTACTATGGCTACACCTTC
clone size: few; D gene: .; J gene: TRBJ1-5; V gene: TRBV12-5; CDR3 protein: CASGLVLGLGNQPQHF; CDR3 DNA: TGTGCTAGTGGTTTGGTACTCGGGTTGGGCAATCAGCCCCAGCATTTT
clone size: .; D gene: .; J gene: TRBJ2-2; V gene: TRBV5-1; CDR3 protein: CASSPRTDPNTGELFF; CDR3 DNA: TGCGCCAGCAGCCCGCGGACAGATCCGAACACCGGGGAGCTGTTTTTT
clone size: .; D gene: TRBD1; J gene: TRBJ2-1; V gene: TRBV10-3; CDR3 protein: CAIRGPQGAKNDEQFF; CDR3 DNA: TGTGCCATCAGGGGACCACAGGGGGCGAAGAACGATGAGCAGTTCTTC
clone size: once; D gene: TRBD1; J gene: TRBJ1-2; V gene: TRBV2; CDR3 protein: CASIRTGGGSYTF; CDR3 DNA: TGTGCCAGCATCCGGACAGGGGGAGGTAGCTACACCTTC
clone size: .; D gene: .; J gene: TRBJ2-5; V gene: TRBV9; CDR3 protein: CASSVRSGGLVEETQYF; CDR3 DNA: TGTGCCAGCAGCGTACGGTCCGGAGGGTTAGTGGAAGAGACCCAGTACTTC
clone size: .; D gene: TRBD2; J gene: TRBJ2-3; V gene: TRBV2; CDR3 protein: CASGGGPQPDTQYF; CDR3 DNA: TGTGCCAGCGGGGGGGGACCCCAGCCAGATACGCAGTATTTT
clone size: .; D gene: TRBD1; J gene: TRBJ2-7; V gene: TRBV30; CDR3 protein: CAWSLRQGRYEQYF; CDR3 DNA: TGTGCCTGGAGTTTACGACAGGGGAGATACGAGCAGTACTTC
clone size: .; D gene: TRBD2; J gene: TRBJ2-1; V gene: TRBV19; CDR3 protein: CASSRGGAYNEQFF; CDR3 DNA: TGTGCCAGTAGTAGGGGGGGTGCCTACAATGAGCAGTTCTTC
clone size: .; D gene: .; J gene: TRBJ1-4; V gene: TRBV2; CDR3 protein: CASSEGAGWNEKLFF; CDR3 DNA: TGTGCCAGCAGTGAAGGGGCGGGTTGGAATGAAAAACTGTTTTTT
clone size: .; D gene: .; J gene: TRBJ1-1; V gene: TRBV5-1; CDR3 protein: CASSWQDNAEAFF; CDR3 DNA: TGCGCCAGCAGCTGGCAGGATAACGCTGAAGCTTTCTTT
clone size: .; D gene: TRBD2; J gene: TRBJ2-7; V gene: TRBV28; CDR3 protein: CASSEGTRSYEQYF; CDR3 DNA: TGTGCCAGCAGTGAGGGGACTAGGAGCTACGAGCAGTACTTC
clone size: .; D gene: TRBD1; J gene: TRBJ2-7; V gene: TRBV18; CDR3 protein: CASSPAGQGANNEQYF; CDR3 DNA: TGTGCCAGCTCACCTGCAGGACAGGGGGCTAACAACGAGCAGTACTTC
clone size: once; D gene: .; J gene: TRBJ2-2; V gene: TRBV6-4; CDR3 protein: CASSVERSTGELFF; CDR3 DNA: TGTGCCAGCAGTGTGGAGCGGAGCACCGGGGAGCTGTTTTTT
clone size: .; D gene: .; J gene: TRBJ2-7; V gene: TRBV5-1; CDR3 protein: CASSSGGPIYEQYF; CDR3 DNA: TGCGCCAGCAGCTCTGGAGGGCCAATCTACGAGCAGTACTTC
clone size: .; D gene: TRBD1; J gene: TRBJ1-2; V gene: TRBV5-1; CDR3 protein: CASSKTGENYGYTF; CDR3 DNA: TGCGCCAGCAGCAAGACAGGGGAAAACTATGGCTACACCTTC
clone size: .; D gene: .; J gene: TRBJ1-2; V gene: TRBV20-1; CDR3 protein: CSRTSNYGYTF; CDR3 DNA: TGCAGTCGGACATCTAACTATGGCTACACCTTC
clone size: .; D gene: .; J gene: TRBJ2-2; V gene: TRBV9; CDR3 protein: CASSVEGALTGELFF; CDR3 DNA: TGTGCCAGCAGCGTGGAGGGGGCTTTGACCGGGGAGCTGTTTTTT
clone size: .; D gene: .; J gene: TRBJ1-2; V gene: TRBV5-4; CDR3 protein: CASTPGGGGVRYGYTF; CDR3 DNA: TGTGCCAGCACCCCCGGAGGGGGGGGCGTTAGGTATGGCTACACCTTC
clone size: few; D gene: .; J gene: TRBJ2-2; V gene: TRBV7-9; CDR3 protein: CASSLKSANTGELFF; CDR3 DNA: TGTGCCAGCAGTCTAAAAAGCGCGAACACCGGGGAGCTGTTTTTT
clone size: .; D gene: .; J gene: TRBJ2-2; V gene: TRBV4-2; CDR3 protein: CASSTQGGTNTGELFF; CDR3 DNA: TGTGCCAGCAGCACCCAGGGGGGAACGAACACCGGGGAGCTGTTTTTT
clone size: .; D gene: .; J gene: TRBJ1-4; V gene: TRBV27; CDR3 protein: CASSFQGSNEKLFF; CDR3 DNA: TGTGCCAGCAGTTTTCAGGGGTCTAATGAAAAACTGTTTTTT
clone size: .; D gene: TRBD1; J gene: TRBJ1-4; V gene: TRBV3-1/TRBV3-2; CDR3 protein: CASSQAGGMMGEKLFF; CDR3 DNA: TGTGCCAGCAGCCAAGCAGGGGGGATGATGGGGGAAAAACTGTTTTTT
clone size: once; D gene: .; J gene: TRBJ1-3; V gene: TRBV30; CDR3 protein: CAWSQTSLTVYSGNTIYF; CDR3 DNA: TGTGCCTGGAGCCAGACCTCCCTGACAGTTTACTCTGGAAACACCATATATTTT
clone size: .; D gene: TRBD1; J gene: TRBJ1-1; V gene: TRBV7-9; CDR3 protein: CASSFGTANTEAFF; CDR3 DNA: TGTGCCAGCAGCTTCGGGACAGCGAACACTGAAGCTTTCTTT
clone size: .; D gene: .; J gene: TRBJ1-4; V gene: TRBV20-1; CDR3 protein: CSGARNEKLFF; CDR3 DNA: TGCAGTGGAGCGAGAAATGAAAAACTGTTTTTT
clone size: .; D gene: .; J gene: TRBJ2-1; V gene: TRBV19; CDR3 protein: CASSVVSTANNEQFF; CDR3 DNA: TGTGCCAGTAGTGTCGTCTCGACAGCGAACAATGAGCAGTTCTTC
clone size: .; D gene: .; J gene: TRBJ2-3; V gene: TRBV6-2/TRBV6-3; CDR3 protein: CASSDRQALTDTQYF; CDR3 DNA: TGTGCCAGCAGTGATAGACAGGCTCTCACAGATACGCAGTATTTT
clone size: .; D gene: .; J gene: TRBJ2-6; V gene: TRBV5-1; CDR3 protein: CASSPGGANVLTF; CDR3 DNA: TGCGCCAGCAGCCCCGGGGGGGCCAACGTCCTGACTTTC
clone size: .; D gene: .; J gene: TRBJ1-3; V gene: TRBV3-1/TRBV3-2; CDR3 protein: CASSQDTGGTGNTIYF; CDR3 DNA: TGTGCCAGCAGCCAAGATACGGGGGGGACTGGAAACACCATATATTTT
clone size: once; D gene: TRBD1; J gene: TRBJ2-3; V gene: TRBV7-9; CDR3 protein: CASSLGTGGKDTQYF; CDR3 DNA: TGTGCCAGCAGCTTAGGGACAGGGGGTAAGGATACGCAGTATTTT
clone size: .; D gene: TRBD1; J gene: TRBJ1-1; V gene: TRBV11-2; CDR3 protein: CASSYFQGGSTEAFF; CDR3 DNA: TGTGCCAGCAGCTACTTCCAGGGGGGATCCACTGAAGCTTTCTTT
clone size: .; D gene: .; J gene: TRBJ2-1; V gene: TRBV19; CDR3 protein: CASSTTVPSEQFF; CDR3 DNA: TGTGCCAGTAGTACCACGGTTCCGAGTGAGCAGTTCTTC